The 18 T cell receptor beta chains given below trace back to one sample, sequenced in a study of T-cell memory formation after mild COVID-19. TCRdb reprocessed the 5' RACE reads via MiXCR and lists one record per CDR3 protein. The sample shows a few hundred thousand distinct CDR3 sequences, about a sixth of them seen only once. Sequencing was performed on PBMCs or a T cell subset sorted from them (not recorded which). These receptors were taken from a man in his late teens or twenties who had mild COVID-19 (a few samples of this study predate the infection). Cell type and time point are not known.

Ten or more counts support this clonotype. V and J are TRBV4-2 and TRBJ1-2; D possibly corresponds to TRBD1 (6 bases). The CDR3 is made up of 18 amino acids. In germline, CDR1 is LGHNA, CDR2 YNFKEQ. With 1 base removed from V and 4 bases from J, the gap between germline ends came to 22 bases. The DNA for the CDR3 is TGTGCCAGCAGCCAAGGGGACACTGGGCCCCAGGGCGGCTATGGCTACACCTTC. Protein sequence: CASSQGDTGPQGGYGYTF.

The chain recombines TRBV10-3 with TRBJ1-2, with D tentatively TRBD1 (5 bases). The CDR3 has 16 residues. Trimming took 2 bases from V and 5 from J, leaving 18 bases between them. Germline CDR1 ENHRY, CDR2 SYGVKD. The CDR3 here is CAISEPLGTLVYGYTF. In DNA form, the CDR3 reads TGTGCCATCAGTGAGCCCCTAGGGACGTTGGTTTATGGCTACACCTTC.

This clonotype was observed a few times. This sequence joins TRBV28 and TRBJ2-3, with 7 bases fitting TRBD2. The CDR3 has 13 amino acids. Losses at the gene ends were 7 bases for V and 0 bases for J; bases not matched to a gene: 1. Germline CDR1 and CDR2: MDHEN and SYDVKM. The CDR3 bases are TGTGCCAGCAAAGCGGGGAGCACAGATACGCAGTATTTT. Its protein is CASKAGSTDTQYF.

This clonotype was counted between two and nine times. The chain employs TRBV6-6 and TRBJ2-6; the D is unclear. The CDR3 consists of 15 residues. Per the germline V gene, CDR1 is MNHNY and CDR2 is SVGAGI (reference sequence). Trimming removed 4 bases at V and 0 bases at J, with 7 bases between. CDR3 nucleotides: TGTGCCAGCAGTTCCCACAGCTCTGGGGCCAACGTCCTGACTTTC. This codes for CASSSHSSGANVLTF.

This clonotype was recorded at least ten times. The V call is TRBV7-6, the J call TRBJ2-3, with D possibly TRBD2 on 5 matching bases. Germline loops: CDR1 SGHVS, CDR2 FNYEAQ. This CDR3 comprises 13 residues. Trimming stripped 1 base from V and 10 bases from J, with 12 bases between. CDR3 sequence reads: CASSLDRTGAQYF. CDR3 DNA: TGTGCCAGCAGCTTAGATAGGACTGGGGCGCAGTATTTT.

This clonotype appeared many times. V gene TRBV3-1 combines with J gene TRBJ1-1; D remains unclear. Looked up from germline, CDR1 is LGHDT and CDR2 is YNNKEL (reference sequence). This CDR3 region has 14 residues. V was shortened by 3 bases and J by 3 bases, with 11 bases between the two germline ends. In DNA, the CDR3 is TGTGCCAGCAGCCAGAGGAAGAGGGACACTGAAGCTTTCTTT. Translated, it gives CASSQRKRDTEAFF.

The genes are TRBV6-5 and TRBJ2-7, with 8 bases identical to TRBD1. Germline CDR1 and CDR2: MNHEY and SVGAGI. Unmatched junction bases numbered 6, after V lost 3 bases and J lost 2 bases. This CDR3 has 15 amino acids. CDR3 coding DNA: TGTGCCAGCAGTTATGAACCCAGGGGGCCCTACGAGCAGTACTTC. Translation gives CASSYEPRGPYEQYF.

This clonotype was observed a handful of times. CDR3 sequence reads: CASSVTGEETQYF. CDR3 coding DNA: TGTGCCAGCAGCGTAACAGGGGAAGAGACCCAGTACTTC. V and J are TRBV9 and TRBJ2-5, with TRBD1 matching 7 bases. The CDR3 sequence is 13 residues long. Trimming at V came to 1 base and at J to 3 bases, leaving 0 bases not matched to a gene. The germline CDR1 and CDR2 sequences are SGDLS and YYNGEE.

The chain uses TRBV7-9 and TRBJ1-1; 10 bases are a match to TRBD1. The CDR3 length is 16 residues. CDR1 and CDR2 from the germline V gene are SEHNR and FQNEAQ (reference sequence). The V and J ends lost 0 bases and 5 bases, in that order; junction bases with no gene match: 6. CDR3 in amino acids: CASSLARQGAGTEAFF. In DNA, the CDR3 is TGTGCCAGCAGCTTAGCGCGACAGGGGGCAGGGACTGAAGCTTTCTTT.

The V call is TRBV7-2, the J call TRBJ1-2; D remains unclear. Deletions cut 6 bases from V and 8 bases from J, with 16 bases between. The germline V gene encodes CDR1 SGHTA and CDR2 FQGNSA. The CDR3 loop spans 13 amino acids. CDR3 DNA: TGTGCCAGCAGTTTGGACGGAAGTGCGGGCTACACCTTC. This gives the protein CASSLDGSAGYTF.

V usage is TRBV6-5 and J usage is TRBJ1-1; TRBD1 might be the D (6 bases). CDR3 size: 14 residues. Germline CDR1 reads MNHEY; CDR2 reads SVGAGI. The ends were cut back, 6 bases at V and 5 bases at J, with 16 bases in the middle. The CDR3 sequence is CASRMGAQRTEAFF. The CDR3, as DNA: TGTGCCAGCAGAATGGGGGCACAACGGACTGAAGCTTTCTTT.

The chain links TRBV5-6 to TRBJ2-7; D is perhaps TRBD2 (6 bases). The CDR3 totals 13 residues. Trimming stripped 0 bases from V and 7 bases from J, with 11 bases between. Looked up from germline, CDR1 is SGHDT and CDR2 is YYEEEE. The CDR3 DNA reads TGTGCCAGCAGCTTGGCGACAGCGGGTGAGCAGTACGTC. As protein: CASSLATAGEQYV.

This clonotype showed up just once. V and J are TRBV4-1 and TRBJ2-2, with TRBD2 matching over 11 bases. The germline CDR1 and CDR2 sequences are MGHRA and YSYEKL. Trimming at V came to 1 base and at J to 4 bases, leaving 11 bases not matched to a gene. The length of the CDR3 is 19 residues. Here the CDR3 DNA reads TGCGCCAGCAGCCAAGCCCGGGGCCTAGCGGGGGGAAGCACCGGGGAGCTGTTTTTT. Translating gives CASSQARGLAGGSTGELFF.

The rearrangement links TRBV7-3 to TRBJ2-1; 8 bases map to TRBD1. The V segment lost 1 base and the J segment 0 bases; nucleotides outside the gene matches: 5. Germline-derived CDR1 and CDR2 are SGHTA and FQGTGA. There are 17 residues in the CDR3. The CDR3 is CASSLRGQESSYNEQFF. CDR3 DNA: TGTGCCAGCAGCTTAAGGGGACAGGAAAGCTCCTACAATGAGCAGTTCTTC.

This clonotype showed up just a few times. The chain uses TRBV27 and TRBJ1-6; D unclear. Germline V gene data show CDR1 as MNHEY and CDR2 as SMNVEV (reference sequence). Trimming took 6 bases from V and 0 from J, leaving 12 bases between them. The CDR3 runs 16 residues. The CDR3 is CASRSPLRSYNSPLHF. CDR3 sequence (DNA): TGTGCCAGCAGATCTCCCTTGCGCTCCTATAATTCACCCCTCCACTTT.

This clonotype was observed a handful of times. The chain has TRBV7-9 and TRBJ2-7; no reliable D call. With 3 bases removed from V and 5 bases from J, the gap between germline ends came to 5 bases. There are 11 residues in the CDR3. CDR1 is SEHNR, CDR2 FQNEAQ, per germline (reference sequence). The CDR3 DNA reads as TGTGCCAGCAGCTTCCCTGACGAGCAGTACTTC. Protein product: CASSFPDEQYF.

The V and J genes are TRBV18 and TRBJ1-4; D remains ambiguous. CDR3 size: 13 residues. Germline values: CDR1 KGHSH, CDR2 LQKENI. Trimming left V 6 bases short and J 5 bases short, with 10 bases between. CDR3 nucleotide sequence: TGTGCCAGCTCGGATTATAAAAATGAAAAACTGTTTTTT. Amino acid sequence: CASSDYKNEKLFF.

This clonotype was observed a few times. This chain uses TRBV18 with TRBJ2-5; D might be TRBD2 (6 bases). The CDR3 length is 13 residues. The V and J ends lost 3 bases and 1 base respectively, with 6 bases between them. Germline-derived CDR1 and CDR2 are KGHSH and LQKENI. CDR3 loop: CASSPTSQETQYF. CDR3 nucleotide sequence: TGTGCCAGCTCACCGACTAGCCAAGAGACCCAGTACTTC.